Listed here are 5 T cell receptor beta chains from one sample, sequenced in a study of blood T cell repertoires in COVID-19. Measured with immunoSEQ multiplex PCR; TCRdb has only the in-frame clones, and not every one. The sample holds around 300,000 clones, about 87% seen once. The specimen was PBMCs or T cells enriched from blood (not recorded which). Source of these receptors: a woman aged 25 to 39 who had recovered from COVID-19.

In this sample, this clone turned up once. The chain couples TRBV2 to TRBJ1-1, with D possibly TRBD1 on 6 matching bases. The germline V gene encodes CDR1 SNHLY and CDR2 FYNNEI. The CDR3 is made up of 13 amino acids. V was shortened by 6 bases and J by 1 base, with 9 bases between the two germline ends. The CDR3 DNA is TGTGCCAGCAGGGACAGATGGAACACTGAAGCTTTCTTT. This gives the protein CASRDRWNTEAFF. The full variable domain, completed using reference TRBV2 and TRBJ1-1, is EPEVTQTPSHQVTQMGQEVILRCVPISNHLYFYWYRQILGQKVEFLVSFYNNEISEKSEIFDDQFSVERPDGSNFTLKIRSTKLEDSAMYFCASRDRWNTEAFFGQGTRLTVV.

V usage is TRBV7-8 and J usage is TRBJ2-2; no clear D. Germline V gene lookup returns CDR1 SGHVS and CDR2 FQNEAQ. V was pared by 7 bases and J by 0 bases, with 9 bases between. The CDR3 consists of 14 residues. The CDR3 DNA follows: TGTGCCAGCATTCAGGTTGCGAACACCGGGGAGCTGTTTTTT. Translating it yields CASIQVANTGELFF.

This clone was observed a few times. This chain connects TRBV5-6 to TRBJ2-7; no reliable D call. This CDR3 has 14 amino acids. Between the trimmed V and J ends, which lost 1 base and 6 bases, there was a span of 14 bases. Germline V gene data show CDR1 as SGHDT and CDR2 as YYEEEE. The CDR3 protein is CASSLPHASSEQYF. The CDR3 coding sequence is TGTGCCAGCAGCTTGCCACATGCTTCGTCCGAGCAGTACTTC.

This chain links TRBV24-1 with TRBJ2-1; 9 positions match TRBD2. V dropped 0 bases and J dropped 8; count of bases not matched to a gene: 10. The length of the CDR3 is 17 residues. CDR1 is KGHDR and CDR2 is SFDVKD in the germline V gene. CDR3 protein: CATSDLPGRGGTHEQFF. Written as DNA, the CDR3 is TGTGCCACCAGTGATTTGCCCGGGCGGGGGGGCACCCATGAGCAGTTCTTC.

The chain is built from TRBV5-1 and TRBJ1-4; TRBD1 agrees at 8 bases. The CDR3 has 15 amino acids. J lost 8 bases, V lost 5 bases, and 11 bases had no gene match. Germline lookup yields CDR1 SGHRS and CDR2 YFSETQ. CDR3 loop: CASRFDRGAGEKLFF. The CDR3 DNA reads TGCGCCAGCAGGTTCGACAGGGGAGCAGGCGAAAAACTGTTTTTT.